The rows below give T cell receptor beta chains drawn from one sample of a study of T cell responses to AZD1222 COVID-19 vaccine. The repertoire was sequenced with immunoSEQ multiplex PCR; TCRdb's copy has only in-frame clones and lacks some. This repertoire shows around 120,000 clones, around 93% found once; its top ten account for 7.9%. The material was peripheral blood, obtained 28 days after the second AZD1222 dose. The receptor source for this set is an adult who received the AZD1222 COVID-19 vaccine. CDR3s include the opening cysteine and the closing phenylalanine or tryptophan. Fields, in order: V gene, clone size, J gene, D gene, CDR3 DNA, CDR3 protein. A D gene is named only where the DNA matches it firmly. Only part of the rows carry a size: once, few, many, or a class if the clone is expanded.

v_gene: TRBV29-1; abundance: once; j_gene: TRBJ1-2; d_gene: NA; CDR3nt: TGCAGCGTTGAAGAGGCGCAGGGCTATGGCTACACCTTC; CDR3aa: CSVEEAQGYGYTF
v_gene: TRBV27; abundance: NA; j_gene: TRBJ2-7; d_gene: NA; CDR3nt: TGTGCCAGCAGTTTTATCGGGAACTACGAGCAGTACTTC; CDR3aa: CASSFIGNYEQYF
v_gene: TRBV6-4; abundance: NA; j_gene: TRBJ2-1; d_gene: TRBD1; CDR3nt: TGTGCCAGCAGTGACAGGACAGGGGGCTACAATGAGCAGTTCTTC; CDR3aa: CASSDRTGGYNEQFF
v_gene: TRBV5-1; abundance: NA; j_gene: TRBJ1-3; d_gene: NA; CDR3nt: TGCGCCAGCCAGATGGGGTCCTCTGGAAACACCATATATTTT; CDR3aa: CASQMGSSGNTIYF
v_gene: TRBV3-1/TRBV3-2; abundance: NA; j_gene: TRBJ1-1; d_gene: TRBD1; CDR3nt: TGTGCCAGCAGTCCCCGGGACAGGGGTTTACAAGCTTTCTTT; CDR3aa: CASSPRDRGLQAFF
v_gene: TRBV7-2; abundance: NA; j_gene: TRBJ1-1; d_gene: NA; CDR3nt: TGTGCCAGCAGCTTTCAATGGGGGTACACTGAAGCTTTCTTT; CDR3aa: CASSFQWGYTEAFF
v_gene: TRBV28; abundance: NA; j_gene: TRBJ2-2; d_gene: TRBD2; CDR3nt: TGTGCCAGCAGTTTTTTTGGGGCTAGCGGAGCCAGCGGGGAGCTGTTTTTT; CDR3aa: CASSFFGASGASGELFF
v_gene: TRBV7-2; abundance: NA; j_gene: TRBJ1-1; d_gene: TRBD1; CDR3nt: TGTGCCAGCAGCTTAGCCGGACAGGGGGAAGCTTTCTTT; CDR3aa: CASSLAGQGEAFF
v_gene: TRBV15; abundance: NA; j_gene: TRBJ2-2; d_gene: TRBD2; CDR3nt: TGTGCCACCAGCAGAGATTACGGATTCGGGCTAGCGGGGTTTGGCGGGGAGCTGTTTTTT; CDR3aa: CATSRDYGFGLAGFGGELFF
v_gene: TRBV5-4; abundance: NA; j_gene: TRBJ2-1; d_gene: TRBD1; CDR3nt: TGTGCCAGCAGCTTGGTGGGGCAGGGGGAGACCAATGAGCAGTTCTTC; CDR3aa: CASSLVGQGETNEQFF
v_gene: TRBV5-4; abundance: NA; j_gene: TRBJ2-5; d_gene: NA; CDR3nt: TGTGCCAGCAGCCGCACCGGGATCGAGACCCAGTACTTC; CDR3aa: CASSRTGIETQYF
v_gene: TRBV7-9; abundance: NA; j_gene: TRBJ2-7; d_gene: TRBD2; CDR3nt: TGTGCCAGCAGCCCGGGGGGTTATGACTACGAGCAGTACTTC; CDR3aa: CASSPGGYDYEQYF
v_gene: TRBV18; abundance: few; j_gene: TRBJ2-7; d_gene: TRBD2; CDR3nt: TGTGCCAGCTCACCTGGCGGGGGAACCTACGAGCAGTACTTC; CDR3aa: CASSPGGGTYEQYF
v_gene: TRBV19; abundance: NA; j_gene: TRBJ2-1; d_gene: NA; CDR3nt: TGTGCCAGTAGTATAGGCCTCCCCAATGAGCAGTTCTTC; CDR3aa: CASSIGLPNEQFF
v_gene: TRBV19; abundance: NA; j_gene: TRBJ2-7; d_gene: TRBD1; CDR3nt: TGTGCCTCAACCTCACCACCGGGACAGCCGGGGAACGAGCAGTACTTC; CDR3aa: CASTSPPGQPGNEQYF
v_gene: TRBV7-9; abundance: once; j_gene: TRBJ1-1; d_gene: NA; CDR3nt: TGTGCCAGCAGCTTACGTTTTCAATCCGGACGGCGGAACACTGAAGCTTTCTTT; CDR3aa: CASSLRFQSGRRNTEAFF
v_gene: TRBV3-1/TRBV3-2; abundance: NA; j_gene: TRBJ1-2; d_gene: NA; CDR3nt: TGTGCCAGCAGCCCGATTTCAGGGTCCCATGGCTACACCTTC; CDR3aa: CASSPISGSHGYTF
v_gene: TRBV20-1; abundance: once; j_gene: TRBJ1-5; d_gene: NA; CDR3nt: TGCAGTGCTAGTCCTTTGGGGGGAAATCAGCCCCAGCATTTT; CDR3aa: CSASPLGGNQPQHF